This T cell receptor (beta chain) originates from a study of OX40 agonist ivuxolimab in advanced cancers. The protocol was immunoSEQ multiplex PCR, while the TCRdb copy is restricted to in-frame clones and leaves out a portion. The sample carries roughly 60,000 clones, roughly 83% recorded once. Trimming shortened V by 4 bases and J by 6 bases, and 15 bases separated the two germline ends. Germline lookup yields CDR1 SGHRS and CDR2 YFSETQ. The CDR3 has 14 residues. J is TRBJ2-3 and V is TRBV5-1; D may be TRBD2 (5 bases). The starting material was CD4+ or CD8+ T cells sorted from blood, obtained in a trial of the OX40 agonist ivuxolimab. The sequence was obtained from an adult with an advanced solid tumor such as melanoma, head and neck, liver or kidney cancer. The CDR3 DNA reads as TGCGCCAGCAGCCGGGCGGCAGCGGCGGATACGCAGTATTTT. It codes for CASSRAAAADTQYF.